The 4 T cell receptor beta chains reported below all come from one sample, sequenced in a study of blood T cell repertoires in COVID-19. The protocol was immunoSEQ multiplex PCR, while the TCRdb copy is restricted to in-frame clones and leaves out a portion. The data hold around 100,000 clones, with roughly 80% observed a single time. Specimen: peripheral blood. The receptors here all came from a man aged 55 to 69 with acute or convalescent COVID-19.

The chain employs TRBV19 and TRBJ2-3, with 9 bases identical to TRBD2. The CDR3 has 15 residues. V lost 11 bases to trimming and J lost 2 bases; unmatched junction nucleotides: 11. The germline V gene has CDR1 LNHDA and CDR2 SQIVND (reference sequence). CDR3 sequence: CAVGSGTSFTDTQYF. The CDR3 nucleotides are TGTGCCGTGGGATCCGGGACTAGCTTCACAGATACGCAGTATTTT.

Concerning this clone: The junction does not match germline at one end; this may be a read error. This chain connects TRBV2 to TRBJ2-2; 9 bases map to TRBD1. Per germline, CDR1 SNHLY and CDR2 FYNNEI. This CDR3 is built from 15 residues. CDR3 sequence: CASTERTGATGELFF. The CDR3 nucleotides read TGTGCCAGCACTGAACGGACAGGGGCCACCGGGGAGCTGTTTTTT.

CDR3 in amino acids: CASRRDRVPNQPQHF. The CDR3 DNA reads as TGTGCCAGCAGGCGGGACAGGGTTCCAAATCAGCCCCAGCATTTT. The chain employs TRBV28 and TRBJ1-5; 9 nucleotides match TRBD1. The J segment lost 4 bases and the V segment lost 6 bases, leaving 7 bases of the junction unmatched. CDR1 and CDR2 from the germline V gene are MDHEN and SYDVKM. The CDR3 extends over 15 amino acids.

V gene TRBV7-9 combines with J gene TRBJ2-4; unclear D gene. The CDR3 is 16 amino acids. The V and J ends lost 5 bases and 8 bases respectively, with 22 bases between them. Germline CDR1 and CDR2: SEHNR and FQNEAQ (reference sequence). The CDR3 sequence: CASSISRLLGSDIQYF. The CDR3 DNA follows: TGTGCCAGCAGCATTAGTCGATTATTGGGCTCGGACATTCAGTACTTC.